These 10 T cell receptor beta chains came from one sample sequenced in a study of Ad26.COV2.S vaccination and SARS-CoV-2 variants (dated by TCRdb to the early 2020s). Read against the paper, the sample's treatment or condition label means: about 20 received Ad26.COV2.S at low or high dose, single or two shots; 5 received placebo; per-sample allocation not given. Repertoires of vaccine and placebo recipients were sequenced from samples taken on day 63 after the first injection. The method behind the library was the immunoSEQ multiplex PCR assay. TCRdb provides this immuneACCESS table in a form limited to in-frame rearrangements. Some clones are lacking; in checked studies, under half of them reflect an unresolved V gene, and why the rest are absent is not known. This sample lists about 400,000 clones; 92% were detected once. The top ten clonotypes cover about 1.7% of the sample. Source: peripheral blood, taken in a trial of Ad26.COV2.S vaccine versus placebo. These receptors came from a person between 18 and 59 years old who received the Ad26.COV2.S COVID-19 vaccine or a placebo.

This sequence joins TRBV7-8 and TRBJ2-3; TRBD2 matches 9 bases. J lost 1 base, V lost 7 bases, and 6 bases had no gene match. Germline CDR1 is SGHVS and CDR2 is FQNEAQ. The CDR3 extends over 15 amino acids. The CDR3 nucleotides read TGTGCCAGCACCCCGGTAGCGGGGGGCACAGATACGCAGTATTTT. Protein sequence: CASTPVAGGTDTQYF.

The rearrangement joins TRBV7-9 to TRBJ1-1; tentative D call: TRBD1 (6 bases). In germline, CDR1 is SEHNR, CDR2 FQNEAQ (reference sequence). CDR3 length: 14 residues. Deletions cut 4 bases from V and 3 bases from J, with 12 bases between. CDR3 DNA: TGTGCCAGCAGCTCCCGGGCAGGGGACACTGAAGCTTTCTTT. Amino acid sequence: CASSSRAGDTEAFF. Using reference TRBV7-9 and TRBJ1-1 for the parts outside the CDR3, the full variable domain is DTGVSQNPRHKITKRGQNVTFRCDPISEHNRLYWYRQTLGQGPEFLTYFQNEAQLEKSRLLSDRFSAERPKGSFSTLEIQRTEQGDSAMYLCASSSRAGDTEAFFGQGTRLTVV.

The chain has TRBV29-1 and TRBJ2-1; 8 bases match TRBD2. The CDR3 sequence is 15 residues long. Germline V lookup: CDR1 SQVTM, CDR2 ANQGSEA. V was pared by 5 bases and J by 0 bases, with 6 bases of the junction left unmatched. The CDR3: CSVSERGSSYNEQFF. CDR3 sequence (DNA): TGCAGCGTTAGCGAGCGGGGGAGCTCCTACAATGAGCAGTTCTTC.

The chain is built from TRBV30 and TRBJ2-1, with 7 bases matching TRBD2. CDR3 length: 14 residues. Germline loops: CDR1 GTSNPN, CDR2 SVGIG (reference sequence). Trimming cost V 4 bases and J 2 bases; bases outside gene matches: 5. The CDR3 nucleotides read TGTGCCTGGACCCCGGGGGGACCCTACAATGAGCAGTTCTTC. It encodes CAWTPGGPYNEQFF.

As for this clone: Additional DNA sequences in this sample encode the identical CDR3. The CDR3 is CASSLLGGEQYF. CDR3 in DNA: TGTGCCAGCAGCCTCCTCGGGGGGGAGCAGTACTTC. This rearrangement joins TRBV11-3 to TRBJ2-7, with 7 bases that match TRBD2. V trimming: 5 bases; J trimming: 7 bases; junction bases outside the gene matches: 5. In germline, CDR1 is SGHNT, CDR2 YENEEA. This CDR3 contains 12 residues.

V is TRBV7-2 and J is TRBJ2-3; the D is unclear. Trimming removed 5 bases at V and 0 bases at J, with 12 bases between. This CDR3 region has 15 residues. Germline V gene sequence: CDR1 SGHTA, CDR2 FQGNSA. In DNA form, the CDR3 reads TGTGCCAGCAGCCCAATGGGGATCAGCACAGATACGCAGTATTTT. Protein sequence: CASSPMGISTDTQYF.

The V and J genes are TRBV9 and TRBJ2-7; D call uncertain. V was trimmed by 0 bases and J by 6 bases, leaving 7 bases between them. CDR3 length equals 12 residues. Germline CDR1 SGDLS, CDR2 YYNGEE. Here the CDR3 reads CASSVASGEQYF. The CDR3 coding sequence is TGTGCCAGCAGCGTAGCTTCGGGCGAGCAGTACTTC. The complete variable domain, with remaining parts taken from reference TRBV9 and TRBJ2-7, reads DSGVTQTPKHLITATGQRVTLRCSPRSGDLSVYWYQQSLDQGLQFLIQYYNGEERAKGNILERFSAQQFPDLHSELNLSSLELGDSALYFCASSVASGEQYFGPGTRLTVT.

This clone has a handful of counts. The CDR3 nucleotides read TGTGCCAGCAGCGAGGCGTGGAACTATGGCTACACCTTC. This gives the protein CASSEAWNYGYTF. The chain uses TRBV7-8 and TRBJ1-2; no clear D gene. Trimming removed 5 bases from V and 2 bases from J, with 9 bases in between. Looked up from germline, CDR1 is SGHVS and CDR2 is FQNEAQ. The CDR3 is 13 residues long.

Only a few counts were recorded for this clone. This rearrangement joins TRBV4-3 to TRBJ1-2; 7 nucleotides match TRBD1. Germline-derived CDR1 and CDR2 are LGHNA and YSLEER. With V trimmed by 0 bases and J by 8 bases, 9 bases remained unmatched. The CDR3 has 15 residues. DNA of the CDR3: TGCGCCAGCAGCCAAGAATCTTACAGGGGAGAGGGCTACACCTTC. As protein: CASSQESYRGEGYTF.

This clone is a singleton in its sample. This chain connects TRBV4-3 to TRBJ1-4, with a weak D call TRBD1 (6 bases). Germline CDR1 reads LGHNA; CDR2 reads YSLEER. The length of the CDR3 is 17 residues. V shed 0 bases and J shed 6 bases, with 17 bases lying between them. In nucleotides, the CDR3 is TGCGCCAGCAGCCAAGAAGATAGTAGGGGGGTCGATGAAAAACTGTTTTTT. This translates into CASSQEDSRGVDEKLFF.